A single sample is the source of the 11 T cell receptor beta chains below, sequenced in a study of T and B cells in COVID-19 patients. TRB was amplified from about 260-540 ng of blood genomic DNA. Multiplex PCR with BIOMED2 TRB-A/B primer pools amplified TRB rearrangements. One entry per CDR3 protein, called by TCRdb with MiXCR from the multiplex PCR reads. The sample consists of 13,000 to 15,000 distinct CDR3 sequences, about 30% of them appearing once. The specimen was blood. The receptors originated from a human donor who had recovered from COVID-19.

The chain uses TRBV12-3 or TRBV12-4 and TRBJ2-7; 9 nucleotides match TRBD2. The ends lost 3 bases at V and 2 bases at J; junction bases unmatched: 2. The CDR3 is 14 amino acids. CDR3 in amino acids: CASSLLAGPYEQYF. The CDR3 nucleotides read TGTGCCAGCAGTTTGCTAGCGGGACCCTACGAGCAGTACTTC.

This clonotype was seen just once. The chain has TRBV27 and TRBJ1-2, with TRBD1 matching 11 bases. The CDR3 has 13 amino acids. V shed 10 bases and J 4 bases; nucleotides not matched to a gene: 5. Germline assignment: CDR1 MNHEY and CDR2 SMNVEV (reference sequence). The CDR3 DNA reads TGTGCCATCCCGGACAGGGGGCTCTATGGCTACACCTTC. It is translated as CAIPDRGLYGYTF.

This clonotype was detected many times. The CDR3 region is CASSLDFREQFF. In DNA, the CDR3 is TGTGCCAGCAGTCTCGATTTCCGAGAGCAGTTCTTC. The rearrangement uses TRBV12-3 or TRBV12-4 and TRBJ2-1, with D unresolved. V lost 5 bases and J lost 10, with 12 bases in between. CDR3 size: 12 residues.

With respect to this clonotype: A read error may be the cause here, since a much bigger clone is one base away. The CDR3 end shows no conserved phenylalanine or tryptophan, and so a read error is likely. The CDR3 region is CASSPRDRTYEQYL. The CDR3 DNA reads as TGTGCCAGCTCACCTAGGGACAGGACCTACGAGCAGTACTTA. The V call is TRBV18, the J call TRBJ2-7; 8 bases line up with TRBD1. V gave up 3 bases and J gave up 2 bases; unmatched junction bases: 3. Germline V gene sequence: CDR1 KGHSH, CDR2 LQKENI. The length of the CDR3 is 14 residues.

This clonotype was counted ten times or more. This sequence joins TRBV10-3 and TRBJ2-5, with 13 bases that match TRBD2. Germline CDR1 ENHRY, CDR2 SYGVKD. V shed 6 bases and J 2 bases; nucleotides not matched to a gene: 3. The CDR3 extends over 15 amino acids. As DNA, the CDR3 is TGTGCCATCAGCCAGGGACTAGCGGGGCAAGAGACCCAGTACTTC. Translation gives CAISQGLAGQETQYF.

As regards this clonotype: A much more abundant neighbour one base away suggests this may be a read error. The rearrangement uses TRBV11-1 and TRBJ1-1, with 8 bases matching TRBD1. Germline CDR1 is SGHAT and CDR2 is FQDESV (reference sequence). V was clipped by 2 bases and J by 6 bases; unmatched bases: 8. The CDR3 is 15 amino acids. The CDR3 loop reads CASSLTDRVTAEAFF. CDR3 nucleotides: TGTGCCAGCAGCTTAACGGACAGGGTGACTGCTGAAGCTTTCTTT.

V gene TRBV10-3 combines with J gene TRBJ1-5; D uncertain. The V gene's germline CDR1 is ENHRY and CDR2 SYGVKD. The CDR3 has 14 amino acids. V was pared by 11 bases and J by 4 bases, with 18 bases between. The CDR3 reads CASWTGSGNQPQHF. The CDR3 nucleotides read TGTGCCTCTTGGACGGGCTCGGGGAATCAGCCCCAGCATTTT.

This clonotype showed up just a few times. The chain joins TRBV28 to TRBJ2-3, with D perhaps TRBD1 (5 bases). CDR3 size: 14 residues. Germline V gene data show CDR1 as MDHEN and CDR2 as SYDVKM. V lost 5 bases and J lost 0, with 9 bases in between. CDR3 sequence: CASSDSPSTDTQYF. CDR3 DNA sequence: TGTGCCAGCAGTGACAGCCCTAGCACAGATACGCAGTATTTT. The full variable domain, completed using reference TRBV28 and TRBJ2-3, is DVKVTQSSRYLVKRTGEKVFLECVQDMDHENMFWYRQDPGLGLRLIYFSYDVKMKEKGDIPEGYSVSREKKERFSLILESASTNQTSMYLCASSDSPSTDTQYFGPGTRLTVL.

By proportion, this clonotype is medium-sized. V is TRBV6-5 and J is TRBJ1-4; 9 bases agree with TRBD1. Germline loops: CDR1 MNHEY, CDR2 SVGAGI. Germline trimming cut 4 bases from V and 1 base from J; bases unmatched to any gene: 7. The CDR3 has 17 residues. This CDR3 reads CASSSSQGALTNEKLFF. The DNA of the CDR3 is TGTGCCAGCAGTTCTTCACAGGGGGCATTAACTAATGAAAAACTGTTTTTT.

V and J are TRBV21-1 and TRBJ1-3. TRBV21-1 represents a pseudogene. There are 21 residues in the CDR3. The CDR3 DNA reads TGTGCCAGCAGCAAAACCGGGGGGACCCTCAGGACAGAGAACTCTGGAAACACCATATATTTT. Its protein product is CASSKTGGTLRTENSGNTIYF.

With regard to this clonotype: The junction differs from germline at one of its ends, possibly a read error. V is TRBV12-3 or TRBV12-4 and J is TRBJ2-7; TRBD2 matches 8 bases. There are 14 residues in the CDR3. The CDR3 nucleotides read TGTGCCAGCAGTTCCCCGAGCGGGAGCCCTATGGTTAACTTC. It yields the protein CASSSPSGSPMVNF.